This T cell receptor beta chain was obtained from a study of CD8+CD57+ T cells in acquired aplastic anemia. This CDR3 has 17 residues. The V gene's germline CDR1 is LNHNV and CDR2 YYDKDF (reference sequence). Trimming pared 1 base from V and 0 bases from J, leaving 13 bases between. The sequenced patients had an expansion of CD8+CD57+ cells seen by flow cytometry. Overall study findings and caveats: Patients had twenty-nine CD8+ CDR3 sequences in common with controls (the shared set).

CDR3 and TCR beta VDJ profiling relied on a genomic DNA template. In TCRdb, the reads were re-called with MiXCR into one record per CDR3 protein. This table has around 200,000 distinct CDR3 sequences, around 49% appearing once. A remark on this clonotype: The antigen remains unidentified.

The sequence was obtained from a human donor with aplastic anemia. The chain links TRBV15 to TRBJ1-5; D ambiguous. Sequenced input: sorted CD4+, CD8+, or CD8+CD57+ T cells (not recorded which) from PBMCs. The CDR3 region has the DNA TGTGCCACCAGCAGAGCTACAGCTCAGTATAGCAATCAGCCCCAGCATTTT. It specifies CATSRATAQYSNQPQHF.